This TCR beta chain was identified in a study of cytomegalovirus exposure and HLA in healthy donors. Across the study: A previous analysis identified 100 million to 120 million unique TCR beta sequences derived from 180 million or so T cells. Study-level findings and limits: A later analysis reportedly found that, within productive TCRs, an Asian-associated ancestry cluster had fewer N-insertions than the mean observed across the approximately 700 donors. Only CMV serostatus was available as immune exposure information. Per published accounts, TCR beta sequences correctly predicted the HLA-A and HLA-B alleles of most subjects.

In the case of this clone: Antigen: not known.

The primer mix had 60 Vbeta and 13 Jbeta primers. The repertoire was sequenced with immunoSEQ multiplex PCR; TCRdb's copy has only in-frame clones and lacks some. The sample shows roughly 200,000 clones, 80% to 90% of them seen only once. The sequenced material came from PBMCs. The source is a man younger than 40 in good health and CMV-seronegative.

The CDR3 nucleotides read TGCGCCAGCAGCCAAAAGGCCACAGCGGGGGGGCCCGAGCAGTACTTC. Translation: CASSQKATAGGPEQYF. V is TRBV4-1 and J is TRBJ2-7, with 10 bases identical to TRBD2. Germline trimming cut 2 bases from V and 6 bases from J; bases unmatched to any gene: 10. CDR1 is MGHRA and CDR2 is YSYEKL in the germline V gene. The CDR3 has 16 amino acids.